This is a list of T cell receptor beta chains from one sample in a study of blood T cell repertoires in COVID-19. TCRdb keeps only in-frame clones here, not all; method: immunoSEQ multiplex PCR. The sample has 200,000 or so clones; around 75% are singletons. Source material: peripheral blood. These receptors came from a human donor in a cohort sampled during active COVID-19. The CDR3 runs from the conserved cysteine through the conserved F or W. D genes are given only for firm matches. Clone size is shown for a subset of rows, as once, few, many or a class of expanded clone.

D gene	V gene	clone size	J gene	CDR3 protein	CDR3 DNA
.	TRBV30	.	TRBJ1-5	CAWRVRGEAQPQHF	TGTGCCTGGAGGGTCCGAGGGGAGGCTCAGCCCCAGCATTTT
TRBD2	TRBV27	.	TRBJ2-2	CASTGGVGLANTGELFF	TGTGCCAGCACCGGGGGGGTGGGACTAGCAAACACCGGGGAGCTGTTTTTT
TRBD1	TRBV5-5	.	TRBJ1-2	CASSSPDRGYGYTF	TGTGCCAGCAGCTCCCCGGACAGGGGGTATGGCTACACCTTC
.	TRBV20-1	.	TRBJ1-3	CSLATGGTIYF	TGCAGCCTGGCCACCGGCGGCACCATATATTTT
.	TRBV28	once	TRBJ1-2	CASSSTGGHYGYTF	TGTGCCAGCAGTTCCACGGGGGGGCACTATGGCTACACCTTC
TRBD1	TRBV18	.	TRBJ1-3	CASSPNRQGRNTIYF	TGTGCCAGCTCACCGAACCGACAGGGGAGAAACACCATATATTTT
TRBD1	TRBV13	.	TRBJ2-7	CASSNRGTSYEQYF	TGTGCCAGCAGCAACAGGGGGACTTCCTACGAGCAGTACTTC
.	TRBV2	.	TRBJ1-2	CARRRLDGYTF	TGTGCCAGACGTAGACTTGATGGCTACACCTTC
TRBD2	TRBV9	.	TRBJ2-3	CASSLAGGQAQYF	TGTGCCAGCAGTCTAGCGGGAGGACAGGCGCAGTATTTT
TRBD1	TRBV3-1/TRBV3-2	.	TRBJ2-7	CASSQRDRVNYEQYF	TGTGCCAGCAGCCAGCGGGACAGGGTAAACTACGAGCAGTACTTC
.	TRBV7-6	few	TRBJ1-2	CASSVLPGGSYGYTF	TGTGCCAGCAGCGTCCTCCCTGGGGGGTCCTATGGCTACACCTTC
.	TRBV28	.	TRBJ2-7	CASSPQGASYEQYF	TGTGCCAGCAGCCCTCAAGGGGCCTCCTACGAGCAGTACTTC
TRBD2	TRBV27	many	TRBJ2-3	CASSGTSGTVDTQYF	TGTGCCAGCAGTGGGACTAGCGGGACGGTAGATACGCAGTATTTT
TRBD1	TRBV5-4	once	TRBJ2-7	CASSLTGGPPYEQYF	TGTGCCAGCAGCTTAACAGGGGGTCCCCCCTACGAGCAGTACTTC
TRBD1	TRBV10-3	.	TRBJ2-7	CAISSWTGGRDEQYF	TGTGCCATCAGTTCCTGGACAGGGGGCAGGGACGAGCAGTACTTC
.	TRBV15	.	TRBJ2-3	CATSRGREPTDTQYF	TGTGCCACCAGCAGAGGACGGGAGCCCACAGATACGCAGTATTTT
.	TRBV7-6	.	TRBJ1-2	CASSLAGEGANYGYTF	TGTGCCAGCAGCTTAGCGGGGGAGGGAGCTAACTATGGCTACACCTTC
TRBD2	TRBV24-1	.	TRBJ2-1	CATSVGLAGYNEQFF	TGTGCCACCAGCGTCGGACTAGCGGGGTACAATGAGCAGTTCTTC
.	TRBV27	.	TRBJ1-1	CASSLEGWTEAFF	TGTGCCAGCAGTTTAGAGGGATGGACTGAAGCTTTCTTT
TRBD2	TRBV6-6	once	TRBJ2-7	CASSPPGTSGRARTYEQYF	TGTGCCAGCAGTCCCCCCGGGACTAGCGGGAGGGCCCGAACCTACGAGCAGTACTTC
.	TRBV28	.	TRBJ1-1	CASSLRRSEAFF	TGTGCCAGCAGCCTCAGGAGGTCTGAAGCTTTCTTT
TRBD1	TRBV7-2	.	TRBJ2-5	CASSPIGGKETQYF	TGTGCCAGCAGCCCGATAGGGGGCAAAGAGACCCAGTACTTC
TRBD1	TRBV6-2/TRBV6-3	few	TRBJ1-5	CASSYPTGEVSNQPQHF	TGTGCCAGCAGTTACCCCACAGGGGAGGTGAGCAATCAGCCCCAGCATTTT
.	TRBV6-6	.	TRBJ2-7	CASSYPTALYEQYF	TGTGCCAGCAGTTACCCGACAGCTCTTTACGAGCAGTACTTC
TRBD1	TRBV13	.	TRBJ2-2	CASSFGAGGMNTGELFF	TGTGCCAGCAGCTTTGGGGCAGGGGGTATGAACACCGGGGAGCTGTTTTTT
.	TRBV30	.	TRBJ2-7	CAWSVGGEQYF	TGTGCCTGGAGTGTAGGAGGCGAGCAGTACTTC
TRBD2	TRBV28	.	TRBJ2-7	CASSTNLADGGSPYEQYF	TGTGCCAGCAGCACTAACCTAGCAGACGGCGGGAGTCCCTACGAGCAGTACTTC
TRBD1	TRBV7-2	.	TRBJ1-2	CASSLGQGSSGYTF	TGTGCCAGCAGCTTAGGACAGGGTTCTAGTGGCTACACCTTC
TRBD1	TRBV2	.	TRBJ2-5	CASSGTGGNRLTQYF	TGTGCCAGCAGTGGTACAGGGGGAAATAGACTAACCCAGTACTTC
TRBD1	TRBV28	.	TRBJ2-7	CASSPTGTGYHEQYF	TGTGCCAGCAGTCCGACCGGGACAGGGTACCACGAGCAGTACTTC
.	TRBV30	once	TRBJ1-3	CAWCRQSGNTIYF	TGTGCCTGGTGCCGACAATCTGGAAACACCATATATTTT
.	TRBV15	.	TRBJ1-2	CATSSPEGRGYGYTF	TGTGCCACCAGCTCCCCGGAAGGCAGGGGCTATGGCTACACCTTC
TRBD2	TRBV2	.	TRBJ2-1	CASRHLAGEQFF	TGTGCCAGCAGACACTTAGCGGGGGAGCAGTTCTTC
TRBD1	TRBV19	.	TRBJ2-7	CARTGPYEQYF	TGTGCCAGGACAGGGCCCTACGAGCAGTACTTC
TRBD1	TRBV27	few	TRBJ2-7	CASSPDRDRHEQYF	TGTGCCAGCAGTCCCGACAGGGATCGGCACGAGCAGTACTTC
TRBD2	TRBV20-1	.	TRBJ2-5	CSASPFLAVRETQYF	TGCAGTGCTAGTCCTTTTCTAGCGGTCCGAGAGACCCAGTACTTC
.	TRBV28	.	TRBJ1-1	CASSTTGSNTEAFF	TGTGCCAGCAGTACGACAGGATCGAACACTGAAGCTTTCTTT
.	TRBV18	once	TRBJ2-1	CASSPQGWDEQFF	TGTGCCAGCTCCCCTCAGGGTTGGGATGAGCAGTTCTTC
TRBD2	TRBV4-3	.	TRBJ2-1	CASSQSGRGNEQFF	TGCGCCAGCAGTCAAAGCGGGAGGGGCAATGAGCAGTTCTTC
.	TRBV12-3/TRBV12-4	.	TRBJ1-2	CASSFLGYTF	TGTGCCAGCAGTTTTCTTGGCTACACCTTC
.	TRBV13	.	TRBJ2-2	CASSHFQDYTGELFF	TGTGCCAGCAGTCATTTCCAGGATTACACCGGGGAGCTGTTTTTT
.	TRBV5-1	.	TRBJ1-2	CASRLDSYGYTF	TGCGCCAGCAGATTGGACAGCTATGGCTACACCTTC
.	TRBV28	few	TRBJ2-7	CASTSSYEQYF	TGTGCCAGCACCAGCTCCTACGAGCAGTACTTC
.	TRBV29-1	.	TRBJ1-4	CSVDGGAGKLFF	TGCAGCGTTGATGGGGGGGCGGGAAAACTGTTTTTT
TRBD2	TRBV4-3	.	TRBJ2-7	CASSHREGPSYEQYF	TGCGCCAGCAGCCACCGGGAGGGGCCATCCTACGAGCAGTACTTC
.	TRBV2	.	TRBJ2-1	CASRQAYNEQFF	TGTGCCAGTAGACAGGCTTACAATGAGCAGTTCTTC
TRBD2	TRBV10-2	.	TRBJ2-7	CASSGGGTSGSFDEQYF	TGCGCCAGCAGTGGGGGGGGGACTAGCGGGAGTTTTGACGAGCAGTACTTC
.	TRBV9	few	TRBJ1-1	CASSPRPGFAEAFF	TGTGCCAGCAGCCCACGACCGGGATTCGCTGAAGCTTTCTTT
.	TRBV11-2	.	TRBJ1-1	CASSALRDTAFF	TGTGCCAGCAGCGCACTCCGGGACACGGCTTTCTTT
TRBD2	TRBV7-2	.	TRBJ2-5	CASVSRGGETQYF	TGTGCCAGCGTCTCTCGGGGAGGGGAGACCCAGTACTTC
TRBD2	TRBV29-1	.	TRBJ2-1	CSVSGSYNEQFF	TGCAGCGTTAGCGGGAGCTACAATGAGCAGTTCTTC
TRBD1	TRBV18	.	TRBJ1-2	CASSRDSYGYTF	TGTGCCAGCTCAAGGGACAGCTATGGCTACACCTTC
.	TRBV5-5	.	TRBJ1-1	CASSSGGLKGALTEAFF	TGTGCCAGCAGCTCCGGGGGGCTAAAGGGTGCGTTGACTGAAGCTTTCTTT
.	TRBV29-1	.	TRBJ2-3	CSVDSGKRTGTDTQYF	TGCAGCGTTGATTCGGGAAAGCGAACTGGCACAGATACGCAGTATTTT
TRBD2	TRBV4-1	.	TRBJ2-7	CASSQDRLAVPYEQYF	TGCGCCAGCAGCCAAGATCGCCTAGCGGTCCCCTACGAGCAGTACTTC
.	TRBV7-9	.	TRBJ1-2	CASSLSDSSVGGYTF	TGTGCCAGCAGCCTATCAGACAGCTCCGTAGGGGGCTACACCTTC
.	TRBV30	.	TRBJ1-5	CAWSVQDNQPQHF	TGTGCCTGGAGTGTACAGGACAATCAGCCCCAGCATTTT
TRBD2	TRBV19	few	TRBJ2-3	CASSILLAGGPTDTQYF	TGTGCCAGTAGTATCCTACTAGCGGGAGGGCCTACAGATACGCAGTATTTT